This T cell receptor beta chain was captured in a study of cytomegalovirus exposure and HLA in healthy donors. General observations from the study: The tendency of first-cohort TCR clusters to co-occur in the 120 or so validation repertoires was identified by a subsequent analysis. It was 150 to 200 TCR beta chains that were listed as cytomegalovirus-associated.

To note about this clone: No antigen is known for it.

Clones were read by immunoSEQ multiplex PCR, and TCRdb kept only the in-frame ones, dropping some. The sample has hundreds of thousands of clones, 86% seen once. Germline V gene sequence: CDR1 LNHDA, CDR2 SQIVND (reference sequence). CDR3 length: 13 residues. With V trimmed by 10 bases and J by 3 bases, 9 bases remained unmatched. These donors were members of the approximately 110-subject validation cohort, a group separate from the approximately 700-subject first cohort. This chain joins TRBV19 and TRBJ2-7, with TRBD1 matching over 7 bases. This TCR was sampled from a woman between 18 and 29 years old in good health and CMV-seronegative. The sequencing input was PBMCs. CDR3 region: CATSRQGIYEQYF. The CDR3 DNA is TGTGCCACCTCCAGACAGGGTATCTACGAGCAGTACTTC.